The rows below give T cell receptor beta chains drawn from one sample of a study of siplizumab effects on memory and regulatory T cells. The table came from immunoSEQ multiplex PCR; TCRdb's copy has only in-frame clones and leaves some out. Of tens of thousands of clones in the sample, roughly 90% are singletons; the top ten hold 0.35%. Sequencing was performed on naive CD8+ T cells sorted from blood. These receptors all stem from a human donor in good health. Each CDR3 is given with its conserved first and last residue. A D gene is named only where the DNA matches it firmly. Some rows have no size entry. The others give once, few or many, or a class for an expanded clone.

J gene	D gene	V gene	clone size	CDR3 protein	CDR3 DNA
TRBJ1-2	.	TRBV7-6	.	CASSSQTELGHGYTF	TGTGCCAGCAGCTCTCAAACGGAATTGGGGCACGGCTACACCTTC
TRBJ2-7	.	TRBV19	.	CASSPFHGGQEQYF	TGTGCCAGTAGTCCATTCCACGGGGGGCAGGAGCAGTACTTC
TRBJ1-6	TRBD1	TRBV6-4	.	CASSETGANNSPLHF	TGTGCCAGCAGTGAGACAGGGGCAAATAATTCACCCCTCCACTTT
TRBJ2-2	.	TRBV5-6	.	CASSFQRYNTGELFF	TGTGCCAGCAGCTTCCAGCGGTACAACACCGGGGAGCTGTTTTTT
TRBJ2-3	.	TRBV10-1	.	CASSDSYQAPDTQYF	TGCGCCAGCAGTGACTCTTACCAGGCTCCAGATACGCAGTATTTT
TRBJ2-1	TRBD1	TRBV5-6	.	CASSVTGSPYNEQFF	TGTGCCAGCAGTGTGACAGGGTCCCCCTACAATGAGCAGTTCTTC
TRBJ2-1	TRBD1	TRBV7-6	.	CASSPQGDEQFF	TGTGCCAGCAGCCCCCAGGGGGATGAGCAGTTCTTC
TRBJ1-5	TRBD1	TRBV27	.	CASSYGTGAGQPQHF	TGTGCCAGCAGTTATGGGACAGGGGCGGGTCAGCCCCAGCATTTT
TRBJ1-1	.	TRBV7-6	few	CASSLPPDRNTEAFF	TGTGCCAGCAGCTTACCGCCGGACAGGAACACTGAAGCTTTCTTT
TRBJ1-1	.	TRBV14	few	CASSQGYGAYTEAFF	TGTGCCAGCAGCCAAGGCTACGGGGCTTACACTGAAGCTTTCTTT
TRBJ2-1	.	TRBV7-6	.	CASSSRGHNEQFF	TGTGCCAGCAGCTCCCGGGGCCACAATGAGCAGTTCTTC
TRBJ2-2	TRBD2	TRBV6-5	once	CASSAIAGGRELFF	TGTGCCAGCAGTGCGATAGCGGGAGGGAGGGAGCTGTTTTTT
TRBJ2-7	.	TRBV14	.	CASSPSYAQRGIKSYEQYF	TGTGCCAGCAGCCCCTCCTACGCCCAACGGGGGATCAAGTCCTACGAGCAGTACTTC
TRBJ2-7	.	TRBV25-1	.	CASSEGRGLSEQYF	TGTGCCAGCAGTGAGGGACGGGGGCTCAGCGAGCAGTACTTC
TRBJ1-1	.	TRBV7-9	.	CASSLVGSRAEAFF	TGTGCCAGCAGCTTAGTGGGATCAAGGGCTGAAGCTTTCTTT
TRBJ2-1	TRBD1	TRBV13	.	CASSARQGPNEQFF	TGTGCCAGCAGCGCCCGACAGGGACCCAATGAGCAGTTCTTC
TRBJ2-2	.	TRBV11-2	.	CASSPRGGLNTGELFF	TGTGCCAGCAGCCCAAGGGGGGGATTGAACACCGGGGAGCTGTTTTTT
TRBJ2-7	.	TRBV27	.	CASSWIPGSYEQYF	TGTGCCAGCAGTTGGATCCCAGGGTCCTACGAGCAGTACTTC
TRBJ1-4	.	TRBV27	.	CASSLTDGEKLFF	TGTGCCAGCAGTTTAACCGACGGTGAAAAACTGTTTTTT
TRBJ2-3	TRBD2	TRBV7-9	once	CASSWTSGGVHTDTQYF	TGTGCCAGCAGCTGGACTAGCGGGGGGGTTCACACAGATACGCAGTATTTT
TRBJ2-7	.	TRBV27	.	CASSPGGSPSYEQYF	TGTGCCAGCAGTCCCGGGGGCTCCCCCTCCTACGAGCAGTACTTC
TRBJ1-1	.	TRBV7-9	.	CASSPRRLDTEAFF	TGTGCCAGCAGCCCCCGCCGGTTGGACACTGAAGCTTTCTTT
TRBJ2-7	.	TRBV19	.	CASNNPPYEQYF	TGTGCCAGTAATAACCCTCCCTACGAGCAGTACTTC
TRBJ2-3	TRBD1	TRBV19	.	CATSGQGGLLVSTDTQYF	TGTGCCACATCGGGACAGGGGGGTTTACTTGTTAGCACAGATACGCAGTATTTT
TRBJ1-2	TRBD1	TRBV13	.	CASSPGQYGYTF	TGTGCCAGCAGCCCGGGACAGTATGGCTACACCTTC
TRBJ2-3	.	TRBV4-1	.	CASSPGTWPYTQYF	TGCGCCAGCAGCCCCGGGACCTGGCCCTATACGCAGTATTTT
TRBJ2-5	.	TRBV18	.	CASSPVVRPQETQYF	TGTGCCAGCTCACCCGTGGTTCGGCCTCAAGAGACCCAGTACTTC
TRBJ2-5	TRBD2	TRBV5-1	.	CASSFPVGTSGEQTQYF	TGCGCCAGCAGCTTCCCCGTGGGGACTAGCGGGGAACAGACCCAGTACTTC
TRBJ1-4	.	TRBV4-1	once	CASSQEQEKLFF	TGCGCCAGCAGCCAGGAACAGGAAAAACTGTTTTTT
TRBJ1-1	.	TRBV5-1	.	CASSSIMNTEAFF	TGCGCTAGCAGCTCAATCATGAACACTGAAGCTTTCTTT
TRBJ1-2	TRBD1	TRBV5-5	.	CASSSRTGGNYGYTF	TGTGCCAGCAGCTCCCGGACAGGGGGTAACTATGGCTACACCTTC
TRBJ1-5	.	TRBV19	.	CASTAGGNQPQHF	TGTGCCAGTACGGCAGGGGGCAATCAGCCCCAGCATTTT
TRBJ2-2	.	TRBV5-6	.	CASSLLDSWNTGELFF	TGTGCCAGCAGCTTGCTTGATAGCTGGAACACCGGGGAGCTGTTTTTT
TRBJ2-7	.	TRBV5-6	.	CASSLGQRYEQYF	TGTGCCAGCAGCTTGGGCCAGCGCTACGAGCAGTACTTC
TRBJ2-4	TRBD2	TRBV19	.	CASSTGGKNIQYF	TGTGCCAGTAGTACCGGGGGGAAAAACATTCAGTACTTC
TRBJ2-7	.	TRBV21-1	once	CASSKGRQRQYF	TGTGCCAGCAGCAAAGGCCGACAGCGGCAGTACTTC
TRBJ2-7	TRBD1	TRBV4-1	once	CASSQNRGNYEQYF	TGCGCCAGCAGCCAAAACAGGGGTAACTACGAGCAGTACTTC
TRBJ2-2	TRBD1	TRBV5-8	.	CASPRDRNTGELFF	TGTGCCAGCCCAAGGGACAGGAACACCGGGGAGCTGTTTTTT
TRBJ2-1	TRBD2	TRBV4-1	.	CASSQELADYNEQFF	TGCGCCAGCAGCCAAGAACTAGCGGACTACAATGAGCAGTTCTTC
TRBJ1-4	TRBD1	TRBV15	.	CATSRPGQGGAWPNEKLFF	TGTGCCACCAGCAGGCCGGGACAGGGAGGGGCATGGCCTAATGAAAAACTGTTTTTT
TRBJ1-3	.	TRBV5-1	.	CASSLRQQMAGNTIYF	TGCGCCAGCAGCTTGAGGCAGCAAATGGCTGGAAACACCATATATTTT
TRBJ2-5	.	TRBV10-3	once	CAISEWRTVEETQYF	TGTGCCATCAGTGAGTGGAGGACTGTGGAGGAGACCCAGTACTTC
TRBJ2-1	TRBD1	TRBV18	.	CASSPAGGGYEQFF	TGTGCCAGCTCACCGGCAGGGGGCGGTTATGAGCAGTTCTTC
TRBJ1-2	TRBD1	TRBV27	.	CASSSRSGTGYGYTF	TGTGCCAGCAGTTCCCGGTCCGGGACAGGCTATGGCTACACCTTC
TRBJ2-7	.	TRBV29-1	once	CSVEMSATPMIGSAYEQYF	TGCAGCGTTGAGATGTCCGCGACACCCATGATCGGGTCTGCCTACGAGCAGTACTTC
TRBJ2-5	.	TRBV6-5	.	CASSYGVRKTQYF	TGTGCCAGCAGTTACGGGGTGCGAAAGACCCAGTACTTC
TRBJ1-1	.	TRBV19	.	CASSPKWGLYPEAFF	TGTGCCAGTAGTCCGAAATGGGGACTCTATCCTGAAGCTTTCTTT
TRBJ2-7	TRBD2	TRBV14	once	CASSQAPGRGSYEQYF	TGTGCCAGCAGCCAAGCTCCCGGGAGGGGCTCCTACGAGCAGTACTTC
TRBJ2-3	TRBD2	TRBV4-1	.	CASSQWTSGGSTDTQYF	TGCGCCAGCAGCCAGTGGACTAGCGGGGGGAGCACAGATACGCAGTATTTT
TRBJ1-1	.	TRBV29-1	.	CSVAQGTNTEAFF	TGCAGCGTTGCCCAGGGCACGAACACTGAAGCTTTCTTT
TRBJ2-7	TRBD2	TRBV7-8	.	CASSRGLALDYEQYF	TGTGCCAGCAGCCGGGGACTAGCGTTGGACTACGAGCAGTACTTC
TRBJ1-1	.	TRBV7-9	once	CASSLGIGQGTEAFF	TGTGCCAGCAGCTTAGGAATAGGACAAGGTACTGAAGCTTTCTTT
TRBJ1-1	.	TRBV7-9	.	CASSFFGTGTEAFF	TGTGCCAGCAGCTTTTTCGGGACGGGCACTGAAGCTTTCTTT
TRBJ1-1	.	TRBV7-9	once	CASSSSGTEAFF	TGTGCCAGCAGCTCCTCCGGGACAGAAGCTTTCTTT
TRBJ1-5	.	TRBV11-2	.	CASSLNIGDGPPQHF	TGTGCCAGCAGCTTAAATATCGGAGACGGGCCGCCCCAGCATTTT